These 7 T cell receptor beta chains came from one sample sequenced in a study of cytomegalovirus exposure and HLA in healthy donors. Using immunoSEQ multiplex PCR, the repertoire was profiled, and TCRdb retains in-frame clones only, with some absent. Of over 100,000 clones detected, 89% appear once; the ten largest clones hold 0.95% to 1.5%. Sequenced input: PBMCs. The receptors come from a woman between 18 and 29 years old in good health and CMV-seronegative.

In DNA form, the CDR3 reads TGTGCCAGCAGCTACTCGACAGGCTTGAACACTGAAGCTTTCTTT. It translates to CASSYSTGLNTEAFF. The chain joins TRBV7-2 to TRBJ1-1; D is possibly TRBD1 (6 bases). V lost 4 bases, J lost 0 bases, and 12 bases lay in between. Germline CDR1 and CDR2: SGHTA and FQGNSA. The CDR3 extends over 15 amino acids. Filled out from reference TRBV7-2 and TRBJ1-1, the complete variable domain reads GAGVSQSPSNKVTEKGKDVELRCDPISGHTALYWYRQSLGQGLEFLIYFQGNSAPDKSGLPSDRFSAERTGGSVSTLTIQRTQQEDSAVYLCASSYSTGLNTEAFFGQGTRLTVV.

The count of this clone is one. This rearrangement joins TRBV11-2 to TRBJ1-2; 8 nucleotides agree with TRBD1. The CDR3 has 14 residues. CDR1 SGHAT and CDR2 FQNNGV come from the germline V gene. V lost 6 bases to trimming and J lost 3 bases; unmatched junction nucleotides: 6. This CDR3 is CASSRGQGDYGYTF. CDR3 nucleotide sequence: TGTGCCAGCAGTCGCGGACAGGGCGACTATGGCTACACCTTC. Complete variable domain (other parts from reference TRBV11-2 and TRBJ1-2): EAGVAQSPRYKIIEKRQSVAFWCNPISGHATLYWYQQILGQGPKLLIQFQNNGVVDDSQLPKDRFSAERLKGVDSTLKIQPAKLEDSAVYLCASSRGQGDYGYTFGSGTRLTVV.

The CDR3 sequence is CASSRSPGEAYEQYF. Written as DNA, the CDR3 is TGTGCCAGCTCGCGCTCCCCCGGGGAAGCCTACGAGCAGTACTTC. V usage is TRBV9 and J usage is TRBJ2-7; the D gene is possibly TRBD2 (5 bases). This CDR3 comprises 15 residues. The germline V and J ends were trimmed by 7 bases and 2 bases, with 19 bases remaining between them. Germline V CDR1 and CDR2: SGDLS, YYNGEE.

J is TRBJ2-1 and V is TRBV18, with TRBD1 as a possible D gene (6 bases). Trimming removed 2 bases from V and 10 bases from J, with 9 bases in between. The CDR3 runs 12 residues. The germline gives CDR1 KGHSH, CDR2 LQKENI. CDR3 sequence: CASSPYTGEQFF. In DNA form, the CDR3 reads TGTGCCAGCTCACCATATACAGGGGAGCAGTTCTTC. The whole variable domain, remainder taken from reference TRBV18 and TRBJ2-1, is NAGVMQNPRHLVRRRGQEARLRCSPMKGHSHVYWYRQLPEEGLKFMVYLQKENIIDESGMPKERFSAEFPKEGPSILRIQQVVRGDSAAYFCASSPYTGEQFFGPGTRLTVL.

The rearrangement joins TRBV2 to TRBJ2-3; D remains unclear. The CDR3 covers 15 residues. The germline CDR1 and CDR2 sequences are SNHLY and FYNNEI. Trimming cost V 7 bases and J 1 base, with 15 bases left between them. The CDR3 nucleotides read TGTGCCAGCACGGGTATCGGCTCTCGCACAGATACGCAGTATTTT. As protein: CASTGIGSRTDTQYF.

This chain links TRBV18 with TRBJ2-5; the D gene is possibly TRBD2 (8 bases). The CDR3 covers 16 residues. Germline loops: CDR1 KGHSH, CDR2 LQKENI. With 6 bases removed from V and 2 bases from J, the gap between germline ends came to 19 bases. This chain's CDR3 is CASSYGRGHIQETQYF. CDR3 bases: TGTGCCAGCTCCTACGGGAGGGGGCACATTCAAGAGACCCAGTACTTC.

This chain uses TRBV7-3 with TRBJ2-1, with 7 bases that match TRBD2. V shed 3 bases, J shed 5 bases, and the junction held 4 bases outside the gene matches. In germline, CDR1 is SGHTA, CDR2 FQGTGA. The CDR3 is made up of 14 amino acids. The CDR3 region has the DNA TGTGCCAGCAGCTTTAGCGGGCCAAACAATGAGCAGTTCTTC. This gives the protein CASSFSGPNNEQFF.